This TCR beta chain is drawn from a study of T cell responses to AZD1222 COVID-19 vaccine. Points on this clone: The antigen is not known.

Study conclusions and caveats: Repertoire sampling happened only post peak T cell response.

Data came from immunoSEQ multiplex PCR; TCRdb stores just in-frame clones and leaves some out. The repertoire holds 150,000 to 200,000 clones, with 87% as singletons. Deletions cut 5 bases from V and 1 base from J, with 7 bases between. Germline loops: CDR1 SGHRS, CDR2 YFSETQ. The CDR3 is made up of 13 amino acids. This specimen consisted of peripheral blood, obtained on day 0 of AZD1222 vaccination. The chain has TRBV5-1 and TRBJ1-3, with D perhaps matching TRBD1 (6 bases). The source of this sequence is an adult in good health. The CDR3 DNA sequence: TGCGCCAGCAGGGACAGTTCTGGAAACACCATATATTTT. Protein sequence: CASRDSSGNTIYF.